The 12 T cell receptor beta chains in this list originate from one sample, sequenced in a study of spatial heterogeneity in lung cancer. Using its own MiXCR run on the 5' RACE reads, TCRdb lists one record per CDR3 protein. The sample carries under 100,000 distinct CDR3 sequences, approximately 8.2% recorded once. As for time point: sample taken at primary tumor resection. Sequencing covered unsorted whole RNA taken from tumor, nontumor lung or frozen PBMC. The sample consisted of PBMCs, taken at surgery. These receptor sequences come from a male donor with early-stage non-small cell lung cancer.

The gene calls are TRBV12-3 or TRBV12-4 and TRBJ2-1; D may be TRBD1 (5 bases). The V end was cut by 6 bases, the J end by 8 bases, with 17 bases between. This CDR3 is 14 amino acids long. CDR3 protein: CASSPRQTHDEQFF. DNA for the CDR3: TGTGCCAGCAGCCCTCGACAGACCCACGATGAGCAGTTCTTC.

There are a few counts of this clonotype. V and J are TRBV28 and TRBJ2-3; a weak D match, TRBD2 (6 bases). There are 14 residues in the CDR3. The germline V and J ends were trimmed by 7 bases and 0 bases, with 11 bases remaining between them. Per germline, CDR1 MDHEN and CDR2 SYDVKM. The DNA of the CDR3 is TGTGCCAGCAATCAGGGAGGTAGCACAGATACGCAGTATTTT. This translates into CASNQGGSTDTQYF.

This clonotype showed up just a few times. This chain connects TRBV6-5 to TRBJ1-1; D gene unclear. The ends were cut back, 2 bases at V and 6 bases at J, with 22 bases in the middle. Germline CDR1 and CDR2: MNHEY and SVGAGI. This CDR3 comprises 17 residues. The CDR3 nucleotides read TGTGCCAGCAGTTACGTGGGAGTAGGACCCAGAAACGCTGAAGCTTTCTTT. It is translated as CASSYVGVGPRNAEAFF.

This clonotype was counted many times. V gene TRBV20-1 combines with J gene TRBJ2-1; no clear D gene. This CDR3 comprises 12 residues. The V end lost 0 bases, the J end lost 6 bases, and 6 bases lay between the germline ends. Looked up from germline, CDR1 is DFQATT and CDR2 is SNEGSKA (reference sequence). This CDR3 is CSARDESNEQFF. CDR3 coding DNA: TGCAGTGCTAGAGATGAGAGCAATGAGCAGTTCTTC.

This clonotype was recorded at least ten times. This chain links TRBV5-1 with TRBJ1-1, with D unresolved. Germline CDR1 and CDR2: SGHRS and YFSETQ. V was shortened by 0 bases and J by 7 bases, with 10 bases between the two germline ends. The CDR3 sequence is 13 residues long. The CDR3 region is CASSLDVTGEAFF. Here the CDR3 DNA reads TGCGCCAGCAGCTTGGATGTGACCGGTGAAGCTTTCTTT.

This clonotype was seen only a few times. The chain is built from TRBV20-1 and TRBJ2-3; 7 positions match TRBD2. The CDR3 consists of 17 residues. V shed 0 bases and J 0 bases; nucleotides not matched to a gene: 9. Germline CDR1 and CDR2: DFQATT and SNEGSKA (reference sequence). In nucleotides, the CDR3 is TGCAGTGCTAGAGAAGTTCGGCTAGCGGATAGCACAGATACGCAGTATTTT. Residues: CSAREVRLADSTDTQYF.

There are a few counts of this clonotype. The chain's CDR3 is CASSLAGNPYEQYF. The CDR3 nucleotides read TGTGCCAGCAGCTTAGCGGGCAACCCCTACGAGCAGTACTTC. The gene calls are TRBV7-9 and TRBJ2-7, with D hard to call. CDR1 and CDR2 (germline): SEHNR, FQNEAQ (reference sequence). The CDR3 has 14 residues. Trimming stripped 0 bases from V and 2 bases from J, with 8 bases between.

The CDR3 coding sequence is TGCAGTGACCAGGGGGCTTCTAGCACAGATACGCAGTATTTT. It yields the protein CSDQGASSTDTQYF. This rearrangement joins TRBV20-1 to TRBJ2-3; the match to TRBD1 covers 8 bases. V dropped 7 bases and J dropped 0; count of bases not matched to a gene: 6. The CDR3 length is 14 residues. Germline CDR1 DFQATT, CDR2 SNEGSKA (reference sequence).

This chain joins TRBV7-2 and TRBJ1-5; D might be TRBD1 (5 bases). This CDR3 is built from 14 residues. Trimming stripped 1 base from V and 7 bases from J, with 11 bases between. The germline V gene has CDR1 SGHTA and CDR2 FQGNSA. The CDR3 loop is CASSLVQGAQPQHF. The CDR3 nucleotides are TGTGCCAGCAGCTTAGTTCAGGGAGCGCAGCCCCAGCATTTT.

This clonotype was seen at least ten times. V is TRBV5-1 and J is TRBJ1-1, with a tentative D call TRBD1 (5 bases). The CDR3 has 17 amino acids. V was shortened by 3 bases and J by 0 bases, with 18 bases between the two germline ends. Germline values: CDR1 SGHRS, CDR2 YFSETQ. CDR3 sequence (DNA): TGCGCCAGCAGCTCGTTTCAGGGCTTAGGGATGAACACTGAAGCTTTCTTT. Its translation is CASSSFQGLGMNTEAFF.

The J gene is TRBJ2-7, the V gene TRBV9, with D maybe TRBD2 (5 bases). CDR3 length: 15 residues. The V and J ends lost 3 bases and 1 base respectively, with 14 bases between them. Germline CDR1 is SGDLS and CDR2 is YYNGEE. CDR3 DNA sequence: TGTGCCAGCAGCGCCGGCGGGCAGCCTTCCTACGAGCAGTACTTC. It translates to CASSAGGQPSYEQYF.

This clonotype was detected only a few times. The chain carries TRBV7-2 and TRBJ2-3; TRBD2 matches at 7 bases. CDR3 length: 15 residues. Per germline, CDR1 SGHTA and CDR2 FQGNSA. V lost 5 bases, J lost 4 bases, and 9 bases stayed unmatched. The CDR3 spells CASSPQAGYSDTQYF. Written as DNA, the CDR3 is TGTGCCAGCAGCCCACAAGCGGGGTATTCAGATACGCAGTATTTT.